The rows below give T cell receptor beta chains drawn from one sample of a study of blood T cell repertoires in COVID-19. Sequencing was performed with immunoSEQ multiplex PCR; in TCRdb, only in-frame clones are kept and a portion is missing. The sample shows 250,000 to 300,000 clones, roughly 85% of them seen only once. The sequencing input was PBMCs or T cells enriched from blood (not recorded which). Source of these receptors: a man aged 35 to 55 who had been exposed to COVID-19. The CDR3 runs from the conserved cysteine through the conserved F or W. The order of the fields is clone size, J gene, D gene, V gene, CDR3 protein, CDR3 DNA. The D gene is left open where the match is weak. The listing skips clone size in some rows; elsewhere it reads once, few, many or a size class.

size: -; J: TRBJ2-7; D: TRBD1; V: TRBV9; CDR3: CASTRTGDEQYF; DNA: TGTGCCAGTACGAGAACAGGGGACGAGCAGTACTTC
size: -; J: TRBJ2-7; D: -; V: TRBV5-1; CDR3: CASSNQGSSYEQYF; DNA: TGCGCCAGCAGTAACCAGGGTAGTTCCTACGAGCAGTACTTC
size: -; J: TRBJ1-2; D: TRBD1; V: TRBV9; CDR3: CASSVAPGTGHGYTF; DNA: TGTGCCAGCAGCGTAGCTCCCGGGACAGGGCATGGCTACACCTTC
size: -; J: TRBJ1-4; D: -; V: TRBV24-1; CDR3: CATSARTGATNEKLFF; DNA: TGTGCCACCAGCGCCCGTACCGGGGCAACTAATGAAAAACTGTTTTTT
size: -; J: TRBJ1-4; D: -; V: TRBV6-5; CDR3: CASSPDSYNEKLFF; DNA: TGTGCCAGCAGTCCCGACAGTTATAATGAAAAACTGTTTTTT
size: -; J: TRBJ1-5; D: -; V: TRBV27; CDR3: CASHISQGPIQPQHF; DNA: TGTGCCAGCCATATCTCACAGGGACCTATCCAGCCCCAGCATTTT
size: -; J: TRBJ2-4; D: -; V: TRBV2; CDR3: CASSQRIPGQSAKNIQYF; DNA: TGTGCCAGCAGTCAACGAATCCCTGGACAGAGTGCCAAAAACATTCAGTACTTC
size: -; J: TRBJ1-6; D: -; V: TRBV2; CDR3: CASSERGSSYNSPLHF; DNA: TGTGCCAGCAGTGAGAGGGGGAGCTCCTATAATTCACCCCTCCACTTT
size: -; J: TRBJ1-3; D: -; V: TRBV19; CDR3: CASRADRLFGNTIYF; DNA: TGTGCCAGTAGAGCGGACAGACTCTTTGGAAACACCATATATTTT
size: -; J: TRBJ2-3; D: -; V: TRBV6-5; CDR3: CATRPRGADTQYF; DNA: TGTGCCACACGACCCAGGGGCGCAGATACGCAGTATTTT
size: few; J: TRBJ1-1; D: -; V: TRBV19; CDR3: CASSLKTARTEAFF; DNA: TGTGCCAGTAGTTTGAAGACAGCTCGGACTGAAGCTTTCTTT
size: -; J: TRBJ1-5; D: TRBD1; V: TRBV7-2; CDR3: CASQPDRGRNQPQHF; DNA: TGTGCCAGCCAACCAGACAGGGGACGGAATCAGCCCCAGCATTTT
size: -; J: TRBJ2-7; D: -; V: TRBV18; CDR3: CASSKTLSPLADEQYF; DNA: TGTGCCAGTAGCAAAACCCTGTCCCCACTAGCAGACGAGCAGTACTTC
size: -; J: TRBJ2-7; D: TRBD2; V: TRBV19; CDR3: CASSIRSGSIYEQYF; DNA: TGTGCCAGTAGTATACGGAGCGGGAGTATCTACGAGCAGTACTTC
size: once; J: TRBJ1-5; D: -; V: TRBV3-1/TRBV3-2; CDR3: CASSQSVNTPPQHF; DNA: TGTGCCAGCAGCCAATCAGTGAATACCCCGCCCCAGCATTTT
size: -; J: TRBJ2-7; D: TRBD2; V: TRBV6-5; CDR3: CASSYSSWGEGYEQYF; DNA: TGTGCCAGCAGTTATTCCTCGTGGGGGGAGGGCTACGAGCAGTACTTC
size: -; J: TRBJ1-1; D: -; V: TRBV9; CDR3: CASSAHPTLNTEAFF; DNA: TGTGCCAGCAGCGCCCACCCGACATTGAACACTGAAGCTTTCTTT